What follows is one T cell receptor (beta chain) and its context. The record originates from a study of blood T cells in healthy people across ages. J was trimmed by 8 bases and V by 1 base; bases with no gene match: 1. CDR1 MGHRA and CDR2 YSYEKL come from the germline V gene. The CDR3 extends over 12 amino acids. The second PCR ran about 7 to 12 cycles with a sample-barcoded 5' primer and J-beta primers. MiXCR, run by TCRdb on the 5' RACE reads, gives a single entry per CDR3 protein. The data show 1.4 million or so distinct CDR3 sequences, roughly two fifths seen once. This clonotype was obtained from a young woman in good health. Sequencing used blood. The J gene is TRBJ1-1, the V gene TRBV4-1; TRBD1 matches 7 bases. CDR3: CASSQVTGEAFF. Written as DNA, the CDR3 is TGCGCCAGCAGCCAAGTGACAGGGGAAGCTTTCTTT.